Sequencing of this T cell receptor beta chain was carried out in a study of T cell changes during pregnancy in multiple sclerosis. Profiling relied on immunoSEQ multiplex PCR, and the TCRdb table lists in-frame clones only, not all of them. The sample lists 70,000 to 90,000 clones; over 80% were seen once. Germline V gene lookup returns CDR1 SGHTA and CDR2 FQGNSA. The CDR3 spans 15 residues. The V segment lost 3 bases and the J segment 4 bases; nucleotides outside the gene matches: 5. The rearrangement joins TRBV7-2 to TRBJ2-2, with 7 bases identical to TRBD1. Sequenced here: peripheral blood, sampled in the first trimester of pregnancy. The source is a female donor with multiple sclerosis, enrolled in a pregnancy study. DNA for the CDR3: TGTGCCAGCAGCTTGGGAAGGGGGCGCACCGGGGAGCTGTTTTTT. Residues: CASSLGRGRTGELFF.